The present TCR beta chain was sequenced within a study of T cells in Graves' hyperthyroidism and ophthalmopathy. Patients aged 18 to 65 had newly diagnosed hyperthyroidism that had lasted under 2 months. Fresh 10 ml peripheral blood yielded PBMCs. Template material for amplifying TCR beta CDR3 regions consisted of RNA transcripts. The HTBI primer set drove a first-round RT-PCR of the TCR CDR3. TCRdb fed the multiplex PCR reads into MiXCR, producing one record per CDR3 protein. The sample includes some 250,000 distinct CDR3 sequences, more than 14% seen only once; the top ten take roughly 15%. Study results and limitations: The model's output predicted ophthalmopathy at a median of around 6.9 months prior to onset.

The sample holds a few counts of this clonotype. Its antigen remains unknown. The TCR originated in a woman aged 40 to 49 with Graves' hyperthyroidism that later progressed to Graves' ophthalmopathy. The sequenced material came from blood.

The CDR3 sequence is CATSREKHLAEKLFF. CDR3 bases: TGTGCCACCAGCAGAGAGAAACACCTCGCCGAAAAACTGTTTTTT. The V and J genes are TRBV15 and TRBJ1-4; no clear D gene. Germline CDR1 and CDR2: LNHNV and YYDKDF (reference sequence). This CDR3 is 15 amino acids long. The V and J ends lost 0 bases and 8 bases respectively, with 13 bases between them. Looking up the rest from reference TRBV15 and TRBJ1-4 gives the full variable domain: DAMVIQNPRYQVTQFGKPVTLSCSQTLNHNVMYWYQQKSSQAPKLLFHYYDKDFNNEADTPDNFQSRRPNTSFCFLDIRSPGLGDTAMYLCATSREKHLAEKLFFGSGTQLSVL.